This T cell receptor (beta chain) came from a study of cytomegalovirus exposure and HLA in healthy donors. Study-level findings and limits: Earlier analysis yielded a pattern in which most TCR beta V segments were productive about 87% or about 30% of the time.

The table lists this clone with a count of one. Its antigen remains unidentified. At the time of sampling, donors were nominally healthy, though unrecorded immune exposures were likely. Vbeta (60) and Jbeta (13) primers were used in the PCR. Some clones are missing from TCRdb's copy, which holds only in-frame ones; the method was immunoSEQ multiplex PCR. The sample lists about 100,000 clones; approximately 72% were seen once. The length of the CDR3 is 14 residues. Trimming stripped 5 bases from V and 1 base from J, with 13 bases between. Per germline, CDR1 SGHKS and CDR2 YYEKEE (reference sequence). The clonotype comes from a woman aged 40 to 55 in good health and CMV-seronegative. The sequenced material came from PBMCs. The rearrangement uses TRBV5-5 and TRBJ2-7, with TRBD2 as a possible D gene (6 bases). In DNA form, the CDR3 reads TGTGCCAGCAGTCGGAGGGCGGGGTCCTACGAGCAGTACTTC. Residues: CASSRRAGSYEQYF.